Shown below are 22 T cell receptor beta chains from a single sample sequenced in a study of cytomegalovirus exposure and HLA in healthy donors. PCR employed 60 Vbeta and 13 Jbeta primers. Repertoires were generated with immunoSEQ multiplex PCR, while TCRdb's copy carries only in-frame clones and drops some. The repertoire holds roughly 130,000 clones, roughly 80% seen once, with roughly 1.2% in the top ten. Material: PBMCs. The receptors originated from a boy aged 10-17 years in good health and CMV-seronegative.

J is TRBJ2-7 and V is TRBV2; the match to TRBD1 covers 9 bases. The V gene's germline CDR1 is SNHLY and CDR2 FYNNEI. V trimming: 6 bases; J trimming: 7 bases; junction bases outside the gene matches: 7. This CDR3 spans 13 amino acids. The CDR3, as DNA: TGTGCCAGCAGCTCGACAGGGGGGGGTGAGCAGTACTTC. Translated: CASSSTGGGEQYF.

The chain employs TRBV4-2 and TRBJ1-2; TRBD1 aligns across 8 bases. This CDR3 region has 14 residues. Losses at the gene ends were 4 bases for V and 2 bases for J; bases not matched to a gene: 3. Per germline, CDR1 LGHNA and CDR2 YNFKEQ. The CDR3 sequence is CASSPRQGNYGYTF. For the CDR3, the DNA is TGTGCCAGCAGCCCCCGACAGGGGAACTATGGCTACACCTTC.

This clone occurred once. This sequence joins TRBV7-8 and TRBJ2-5; maybe TRBD2 (5 bases). In germline, CDR1 is SGHVS, CDR2 FQNEAQ. V shed 1 base and J shed 2 bases, with 14 bases lying between them. The CDR3 has 16 amino acids. As DNA, the CDR3 is TGTGCCAGCAGCTTAGAGTTGAGGGCAGATCAAGAGACCCAGTACTTC. It yields the protein CASSLELRADQETQYF. The full variable domain, its missing parts supplied by reference TRBV7-8 and TRBJ2-5, is GAGVSQSPRYKVAKRGQDVALRCDPISGHVSLFWYQQALGQGPEFLTYFQNEAQLDKSGLPSDRFFAERPEGSVSTLKIQRTQQEDSAVYLCASSLELRADQETQYFGPGTRLLVL.

The rearrangement links TRBV4-3 to TRBJ1-1; possible D gene TRBD1, 6 bases. The CDR3 has 13 amino acids. Germline V gene data show CDR1 as LGHNA and CDR2 as YSLEER. Trimming stripped 4 bases from V and 6 bases from J, with 12 bases between. CDR3 protein: CASSPDRPAEAFF. In DNA form, the CDR3 reads TGCGCCAGCAGCCCTGACAGGCCGGCTGAAGCTTTCTTT.

The V gene is TRBV25-1, the J gene TRBJ1-3; 7 nucleotides match TRBD1. This CDR3 region has 16 residues. The germline gives CDR1 MGHDK, CDR2 SYGVNS. The V and J ends lost 4 bases and 0 bases, in that order; junction bases with no gene match: 6. The DNA for the CDR3 is TGTGCCAGCAGTGCGGACAGGTTAGCCTCTGGAAACACCATATATTTT. It translates to CASSADRLASGNTIYF. Using reference TRBV25-1 and TRBJ1-3 for the parts outside the CDR3, the full variable domain is EADIYQTPRYLVIGTGKKITLECSQTMGHDKMYWYQQDPGMELHLIHYSYGVNSTEKGDLSSESTVSRIRTEHFPLTLESARPSHTSQYLCASSADRLASGNTIYFGEGSWLTVV.

V usage is TRBV7-2 and J usage is TRBJ2-7; maybe TRBD2 (5 bases). Germline assignment: CDR1 SGHTA and CDR2 FQGNSA. The V end lost 0 bases, the J end lost 5 bases, and 11 bases lay between the germline ends. The CDR3 extends over 14 amino acids. This chain's CDR3 is CASSLATGSHEQYF. CDR3 bases: TGTGCCAGCAGCTTAGCGACGGGGTCCCACGAGCAGTACTTC.

V gene TRBV4-1 combines with J gene TRBJ1-1; 7 bases are a match to TRBD1. The CDR3 is 14 residues long. Per germline, CDR1 MGHRA and CDR2 YSYEKL. The J segment lost 5 bases and the V segment lost 0 bases, leaving 3 bases of the junction unmatched. CDR3 coding DNA: TGCGCCAGCAGCCAAGAAGGGGGCACGACTGAAGCTTTCTTT. Its translation: CASSQEGGTTEAFF.

This chain connects TRBV19 to TRBJ2-2; the match to TRBD2 covers 8 bases. The germline V gene has CDR1 LNHDA and CDR2 SQIVND (reference sequence). CDR3 length: 14 amino acids. V lost 9 bases, J lost 4 bases, and 7 bases stayed unmatched. CDR3 sequence: CASRPLAGTGELFF. DNA of the CDR3: TGTGCCAGCCGGCCGCTAGCGGGCACCGGGGAGCTGTTTTTT.

The J gene is TRBJ1-3, the V gene TRBV2; tentatively, D is TRBD1 (6 bases). The CDR3 extends over 16 amino acids. V was cut by 6 bases and J by 0 bases, with 15 bases left in between. In germline, CDR1 is SNHLY, CDR2 FYNNEI. The CDR3 DNA is TGTGCCAGCAGGGAATTTACAGGGAGCTCTGGAAACACCATATATTTT. This gives the protein CASREFTGSSGNTIYF.

The genes are TRBV12-2 and TRBJ1-4; no check of the table's D call, TRBD1, against the DNA was made. TRBV12-2 is classified as a pseudogene. The CDR3 covers 20 residues. The CDR3 loop reads CASRSPDRDRGLSTNEKLFF. In DNA, the CDR3 is TGTGCAAGTCGCTCCCCAGACCGGGACAGGGGACTTTCAACTAATGAAAAACTGTTTTTT.

This chain uses TRBV19 with TRBJ2-1; 9 bases agree with TRBD2. With V trimmed by 0 bases and J by 9 bases, 15 bases remained unmatched. Germline CDR1 is LNHDA and CDR2 is SQIVND (reference sequence). The CDR3 is 18 amino acids. The CDR3 protein is CASSIDLAGGPLLGEQFF. CDR3 sequence (DNA): TGTGCCAGTAGTATAGATTTGGCGGGAGGGCCACTTCTTGGTGAGCAGTTCTTC. Complete variable domain (other parts from reference TRBV19 and TRBJ2-1): DGGITQSPKYLFRKEGQNVTLSCEQNLNHDAMYWYRQDPGQGLRLIYYSQIVNDFQKGDIAEGYSVSREKKESFPLTVTSAQKNPTAFYLCASSIDLAGGPLLGEQFFGPGTRLTVL.

The chain is built from TRBV6-6 and TRBJ2-7; no definite D call. V gave up 2 bases and J gave up 4 bases, with 6 bases separating them. Per the germline V gene, CDR1 is MNHNY and CDR2 is SVGAGI (reference sequence). This CDR3 contains 12 residues. The chain's CDR3 is CASSYDSYEQYF. For the CDR3, the DNA is TGTGCCAGCAGTTACGATAGTTACGAGCAGTACTTC.

The CDR3 DNA sequence: TGTGCCAGCACCGCCCGGGACAGGGGAGAAGCTTTCTTT. Amino acids: CASTARDRGEAFF. The V gene is TRBV9, the J gene TRBJ1-1; 10 positions match TRBD1. The V gene end was trimmed by 6 bases and the J gene end by 8 bases; junction bases not matched to a gene: 7. This CDR3 spans 13 amino acids. Germline-derived CDR1 and CDR2 are SGDLS and YYNGEE. Variable domain in full (rest from reference TRBV9 and TRBJ1-1): DSGVTQTPKHLITATGQRVTLRCSPRSGDLSVYWYQQSLDQGLQFLIQYYNGEERAKGNILERFSAQQFPDLHSELNLSSLELGDSALYFCASTARDRGEAFFGQGTRLTVV.

The genes are TRBV12-5 and TRBJ1-5, with D possibly matching TRBD1 (5 bases). V was clipped by 1 base and J by 3 bases, with 19 bases between them. The CDR3 runs 18 residues. From germline, CDR1 is LGHNT and CDR2 FRNRAP. CDR3 in amino acids: CASGLAQFQGVDNQPQHF. In nucleotides, the CDR3 is TGTGCTAGTGGTTTGGCACAATTTCAGGGTGTCGACAATCAGCCCCAGCATTTT.

The CDR3 DNA sequence: TGCGCCAGCAGCCCAGTAGCGGGAGCGGGAGATACGCAGTATTTT. It specifies CASSPVAGAGDTQYF. J is TRBJ2-3 and V is TRBV4-1; 9 nucleotides line up with TRBD2. CDR1 MGHRA and CDR2 YSYEKL come from the germline V gene. CDR3 length equals 15 residues. Trimming cost V 4 bases and J 5 bases; bases outside gene matches: 7.

V gene TRBV6-1 combines with J gene TRBJ2-5, with 12 positions matching TRBD2. CDR3 length: 15 amino acids. Germline V lookup: CDR1 MNHNS, CDR2 SASEGT. V gave up 7 bases and J gave up 4 bases; unmatched junction bases: 7. The CDR3 region is CASTSVGLAGETQYF. The CDR3 nucleotides are TGTGCCAGCACCTCGGTGGGACTAGCGGGAGAGACCCAGTACTTC.

The chain is built from TRBV19 and TRBJ1-5, with 8 nucleotides matching TRBD1. This CDR3 is built from 15 residues. J gave up 1 base and V 5 bases, and 4 bases lay outside the gene matches. Looked up from germline, CDR1 is LNHDA and CDR2 is SQIVND (reference sequence). The CDR3 DNA reads TGTGCCAGTAGTGGGACAGGTGGCAGCAATCAGCCCCAGCATTTT. This gives the protein CASSGTGGSNQPQHF.

The chain is built from TRBV4-3 and TRBJ2-3; D is perhaps TRBD1 (5 bases). The ends were cut back, 5 bases at V and 6 bases at J, with 12 bases in the middle. The CDR3 consists of 13 residues. Germline lookup yields CDR1 LGHNA and CDR2 YSLEER. The CDR3 nucleotides are TGCGCCAGCAGCGAGCAGGGTCCGGATACGCAGTATTTT. As protein: CASSEQGPDTQYF.

The genes are TRBV9 and TRBJ1-3; TRBD1 might be the D (6 bases). The CDR3 totals 15 residues. V lost 0 bases to trimming and J lost 2 bases, with 9 bases between them. The germline V gene has CDR1 SGDLS and CDR2 YYNGEE. The CDR3 region has the DNA TGTGCCAGCAGCGTAGACAGGGACCCTGGAAACACCATATATTTT. Protein product: CASSVDRDPGNTIYF.

The DNA of the CDR3 is TGTGCCAGCAGCGTAGGGGCGGGAGAAGCTTTCTTT. This translates into CASSVGAGEAFF. V usage is TRBV9 and J usage is TRBJ1-1; D gene unclear. V lost 0 bases to trimming and J lost 8 bases, with 8 bases between them. The CDR3 is made up of 12 amino acids. Germline-derived CDR1 and CDR2 are SGDLS and YYNGEE.

A remark on this clone: Other DNA sequences from this sample encode an identical CDR3 as well. The V call is TRBV5-1, the J call TRBJ2-7, with 10 bases matching TRBD2. Trimming cost V 0 bases and J 0 bases; bases outside gene matches: 3. CDR3 length: 16 amino acids. CDR1 and CDR2 (germline): SGHRS, YFSETQ. This CDR3 is CASSLGLAGASYEQYF. The CDR3 DNA sequence: TGCGCCAGCAGCTTGGGGCTAGCGGGAGCCTCCTACGAGCAGTACTTC.

The rearrangement uses TRBV7-2 and TRBJ1-5, with 9 positions matching TRBD1. The germline CDR1 and CDR2 sequences are SGHTA and FQGNSA. Germline trimming cut 2 bases from V and 4 bases from J; bases unmatched to any gene: 3. This CDR3 spans 15 amino acids. The CDR3 DNA is TGTGCCAGCAGCTTACTGACAGGGGGAAATCAGCCCCAGCATTTT. It is translated as CASSLLTGGNQPQHF.